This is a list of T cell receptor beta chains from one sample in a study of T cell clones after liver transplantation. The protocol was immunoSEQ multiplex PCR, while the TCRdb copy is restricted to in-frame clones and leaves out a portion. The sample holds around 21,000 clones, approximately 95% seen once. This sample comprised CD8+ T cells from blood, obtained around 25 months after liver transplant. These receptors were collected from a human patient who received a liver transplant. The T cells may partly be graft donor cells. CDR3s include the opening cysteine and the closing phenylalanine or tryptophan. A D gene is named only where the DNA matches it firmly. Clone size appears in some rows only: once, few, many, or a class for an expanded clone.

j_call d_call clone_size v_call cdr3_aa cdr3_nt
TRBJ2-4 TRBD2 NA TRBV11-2 CASSLAGTSGRGDIQYF TGTGCCAGCAGCTTAGCTGGGACTAGCGGGAGGGGGGACATTCAGTACTTC
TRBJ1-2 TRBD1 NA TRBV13 CASSSDFDRDDGYTF TGTGCCAGCAGCTCGGACTTCGACAGGGACGATGGCTACACCTTC
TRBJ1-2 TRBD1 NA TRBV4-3 CASSQDLVPGGGAGGYTF TGCGCCAGCAGCCAAGATCTAGTTCCCGGAGGGGGCGCGGGTGGCTACACCTTC
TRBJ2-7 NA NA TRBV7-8 CASSFRGRSSYEQYF TGTGCCAGCAGCTTTAGGGGGAGGAGCTCCTACGAGCAGTACTTC
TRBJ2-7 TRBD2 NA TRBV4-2 CASSQVSRLAGSYEQYF TGTGCCAGCAGCCAAGTGTCTCGACTAGCGGGGTCCTACGAGCAGTACTTC
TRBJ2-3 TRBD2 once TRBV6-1 CASSRLAETDTQYF TGTGCCAGCAGTCGACTAGCGGAAACAGATACGCAGTATTTT
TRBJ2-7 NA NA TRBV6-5 CASSYQDGTSSYEQYF TGTGCCAGCAGTTATCAAGACGGCACTAGCTCCTACGAGCAGTACTTC
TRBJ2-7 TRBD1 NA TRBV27 CASSPGQSYEQYF TGTGCCAGCAGTCCGGGACAGTCCTACGAGCAGTACTTC
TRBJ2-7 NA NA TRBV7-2 CASEAGQDTLYEQYF TGTGCCAGCGAAGCGGGTCAAGACACCCTCTACGAGCAGTACTTC
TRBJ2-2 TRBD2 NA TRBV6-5 CASSYSISGGGGELFF TGTGCCAGCAGTTACTCGATCAGTGGGGGAGGGGGGGAGCTGTTTTTT
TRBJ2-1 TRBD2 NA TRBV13 CASSLGLAGYNEQFF TGTGCCAGCAGCTTGGGGCTAGCGGGGTACAATGAGCAGTTCTTC
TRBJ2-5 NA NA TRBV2 CASSGDTLQETQYF TGTGCCAGCAGCGGGGACACCCTCCAAGAGACCCAGTACTTC
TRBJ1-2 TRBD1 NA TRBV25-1 CASRKTQGGHGYTF TGTGCCAGCAGAAAAACACAAGGGGGCCATGGCTACACCTTC
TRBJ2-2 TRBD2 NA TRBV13 CASSPQGLAGENTGELFF TGTGCCAGCAGCCCCCAAGGACTAGCGGGAGAAAACACCGGGGAGCTGTTTTTT
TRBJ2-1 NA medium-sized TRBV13 CASSHRGSPEQFF TGTGCCAGCAGCCATAGGGGCAGTCCTGAGCAGTTCTTC
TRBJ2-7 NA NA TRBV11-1 CASSLGSGRNYEQYF TGTGCCAGCAGCTTAGGTTCAGGCAGGAACTACGAGCAGTACTTC
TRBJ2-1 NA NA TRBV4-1 CASSHDRDSRLKNEQFF TGCGCCAGCAGCCATGACCGGGACTCGAGACTAAAAAATGAGCAGTTCTTC
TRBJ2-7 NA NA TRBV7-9 CASSNDGGLSYEQYF TGTGCCAGCAGCAACGACGGCGGCCTCTCCTACGAGCAGTACTTC
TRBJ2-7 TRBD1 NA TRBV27 CASSWDRAREQYF TGTGCCAGCTCATGGGACAGGGCTCGGGAGCAGTACTTC
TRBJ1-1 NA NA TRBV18 CASSPPTLAGAGTEAFF TGTGCCAGCTCACCACCAACCCTTGCCGGGGCCGGCACTGAAGCTTTCTTT
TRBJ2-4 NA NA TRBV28 CASRPDWWDKNIQYF TGTGCCAGCAGACCCGACTGGTGGGACAAAAACATTCAGTACTTC
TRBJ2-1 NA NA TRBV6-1 CASSEVDSQDIIYNEQFF TGTGCCAGCAGTGAAGTCGACAGCCAGGACATAATATACAATGAGCAGTTCTTC
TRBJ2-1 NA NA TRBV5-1 CASTTDTYNEQFF TGCGCCAGCACTACGGACACCTACAATGAGCAGTTCTTC
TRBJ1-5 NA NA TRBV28 CASSSYSNQPQHF TGTGCCAGCAGCTCTTATAGCAATCAGCCCCAGCATTTT
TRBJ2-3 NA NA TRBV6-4 CANATLSLATQYF TGTGCCAACGCAACATTAAGTCTGGCTACGCAGTATTTT
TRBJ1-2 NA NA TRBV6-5 CASTPLGGSYGYTF TGTGCCAGCACTCCGTTAGGGGGAAGCTATGGCTACACCTTC
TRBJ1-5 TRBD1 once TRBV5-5 CASSLQGAYNQPQHF TGTGCCAGCAGCTTACAGGGGGCTTACAATCAGCCCCAGCATTTT